This TCR beta chain was observed in a study of response to subunit inactivated influenza vaccine (dated by TCRdb to 2016 to 2019). Regarding the complete study: To follow how T cells responded to a trivalent subunit inactivated influenza vaccine, the researchers relied on deep quantitative profiling of the T cell receptor repertoire.

Reading from cysteine to phenylalanine, the CDR3 counts 15 amino acids. Of all the DNA, just the CDR3 is kept, 45 bases in frame from base 1. A distance of 17 bases separates the germline ends of V and J, which lose 4 bases and 6 bases respectively. Taken from the germline V gene, the CDR1 and CDR2 loops are SGHAT and FQNNGV. Libraries came from RT-PCR. The data were produced on an Illumina HiSeq 2500. TCRdb handled the public reads itself, with Q25 trimming in fastp and clone calling in MiXCR, and kept productive beta chains. Rows with a matching CDR3 protein are joined into one entry that keeps the most common DNA and genes. The table for this sample lists hundreds of thousands of distinct CDR3 sequences; roughly 18% of them were counted only once. The ten largest clonotypes hold about 11% of the sample. This clonotype was counted at least ten times. Its recognized antigen is unknown. No much larger clonotype is one base removed from it; base qualities were not supplied.

Overall results and qualifications from the work: The authors proposed that each seasonal influenza vaccination may bring in only a limited number of new T cells.

The sequencing used PBMCs from blood, collected more than 4 days after vaccination. Recombination connected TRBV11-2 to TRBJ2-3; TRBD2 might be the D gene, on 6 matching bases. The clonotype comes from a man in his fifties who received an inactivated influenza vaccine. Donor details come from another sample of the same person, matched by shared clones. The bases are TGTGCCAGCAGCTACCCGCGGGACCCTGGGGATACGCAGTATTTT. This sequence encodes CASSYPRDPGDTQYF. Joined to the reference TRBV11-2 and TRBJ2-3 proteins, this CDR3 gives the full variable domain: EAGVAQSPRYKIIEKRQSVAFWCNPISGHATLYWYQQILGQGPKLLIQFQNNGVVDDSQLPKDRFSAERLKGVDSTLKIQPAKLEDSAVYLCASSYPRDPGDTQYFGPGTRLTVL.